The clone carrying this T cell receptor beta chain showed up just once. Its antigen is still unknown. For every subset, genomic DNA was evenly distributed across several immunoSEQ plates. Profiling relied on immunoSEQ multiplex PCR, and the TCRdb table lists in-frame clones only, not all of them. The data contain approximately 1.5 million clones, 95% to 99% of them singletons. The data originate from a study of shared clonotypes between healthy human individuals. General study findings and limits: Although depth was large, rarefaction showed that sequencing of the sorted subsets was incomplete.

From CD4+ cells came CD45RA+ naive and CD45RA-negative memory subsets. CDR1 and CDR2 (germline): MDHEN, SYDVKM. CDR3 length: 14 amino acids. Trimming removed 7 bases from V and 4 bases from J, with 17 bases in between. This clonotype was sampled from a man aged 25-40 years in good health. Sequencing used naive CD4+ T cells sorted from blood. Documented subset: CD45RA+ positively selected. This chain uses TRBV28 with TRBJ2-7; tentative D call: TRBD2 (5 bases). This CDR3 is CASTTLAFRYEQYF. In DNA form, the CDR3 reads TGTGCCAGCACCACGCTAGCTTTTAGGTACGAGCAGTACTTC.